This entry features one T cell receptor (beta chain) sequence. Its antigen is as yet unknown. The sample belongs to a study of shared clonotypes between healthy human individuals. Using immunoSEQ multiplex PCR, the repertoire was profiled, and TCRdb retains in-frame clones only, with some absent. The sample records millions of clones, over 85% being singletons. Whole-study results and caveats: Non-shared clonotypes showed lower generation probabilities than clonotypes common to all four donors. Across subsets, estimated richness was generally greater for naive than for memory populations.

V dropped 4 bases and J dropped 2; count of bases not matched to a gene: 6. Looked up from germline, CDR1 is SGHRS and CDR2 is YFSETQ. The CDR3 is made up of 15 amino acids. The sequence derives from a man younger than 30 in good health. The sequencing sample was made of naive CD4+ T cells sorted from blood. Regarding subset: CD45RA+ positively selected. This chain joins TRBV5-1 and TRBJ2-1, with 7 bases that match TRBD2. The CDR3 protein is CASSQLAEPYNEQFF. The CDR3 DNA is TGCGCCAGCAGCCAGCTAGCGGAACCCTACAATGAGCAGTTCTTC.